This T cell receptor beta chain derives from a study of tumor and adjacent non-tumor tissue in lung cancer. The library came from three nested PCR rounds adapted from ARM-PCR protocols. In TCRdb, the multiplex PCR reads were re-called with MiXCR into one record per CDR3 protein. The sample holds 69,000 or so distinct CDR3 sequences, around 78% seen once. V shed 6 bases and J 6 bases; nucleotides not matched to a gene: 12. Germline V CDR1 and CDR2: MNHNY, SVGAGI (reference sequence). The CDR3 is made up of 16 amino acids. This sample's RNA came from whole unsorted tissue. Chemotherapy-naive patients with new lung cancer underwent thoracic surgery in China, August–late 2014. This clonotype was seen many times.

The chain links TRBV6-6 to TRBJ1-5; 9 bases fit TRBD1. This TCR came from a man in his sixties with non-small cell lung cancer. Sample: lung tumor tissue. The CDR3 coding sequence is TGTGCCAGCAGGAACGGACAGGGGTCCCTCGCTCAGCCCCAGCATTTT. Protein: CASRNGQGSLAQPQHF.